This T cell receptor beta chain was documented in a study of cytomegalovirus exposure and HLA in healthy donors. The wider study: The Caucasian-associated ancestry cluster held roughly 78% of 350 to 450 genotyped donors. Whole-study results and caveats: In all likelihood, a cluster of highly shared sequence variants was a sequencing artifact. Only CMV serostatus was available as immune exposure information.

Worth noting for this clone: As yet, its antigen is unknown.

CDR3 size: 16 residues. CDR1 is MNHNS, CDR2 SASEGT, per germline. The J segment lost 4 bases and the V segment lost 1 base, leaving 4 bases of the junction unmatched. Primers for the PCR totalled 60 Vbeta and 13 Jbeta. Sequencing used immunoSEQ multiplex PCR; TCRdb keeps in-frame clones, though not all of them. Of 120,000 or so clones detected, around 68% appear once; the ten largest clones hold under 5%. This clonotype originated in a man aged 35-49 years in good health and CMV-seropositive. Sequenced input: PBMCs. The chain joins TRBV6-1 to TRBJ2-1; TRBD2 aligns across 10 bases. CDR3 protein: CASSEGRLAGYNEQFF. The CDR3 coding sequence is TGTGCCAGCAGTGAAGGTCGACTAGCGGGTTACAATGAGCAGTTCTTC.